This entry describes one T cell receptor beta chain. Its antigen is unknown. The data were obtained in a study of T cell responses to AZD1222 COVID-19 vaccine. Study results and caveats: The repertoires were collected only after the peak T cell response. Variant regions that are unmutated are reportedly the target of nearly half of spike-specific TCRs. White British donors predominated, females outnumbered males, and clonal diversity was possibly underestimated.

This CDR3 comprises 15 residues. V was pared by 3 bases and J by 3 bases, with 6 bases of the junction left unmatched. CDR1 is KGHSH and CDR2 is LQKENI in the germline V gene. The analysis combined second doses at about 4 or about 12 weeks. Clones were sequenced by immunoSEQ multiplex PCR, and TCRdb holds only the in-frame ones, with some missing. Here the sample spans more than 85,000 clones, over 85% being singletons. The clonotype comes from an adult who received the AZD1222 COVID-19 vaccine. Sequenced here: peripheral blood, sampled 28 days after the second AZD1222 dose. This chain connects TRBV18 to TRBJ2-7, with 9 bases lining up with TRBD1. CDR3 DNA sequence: TGTGCCAGCTCACCGAACGGACAGGGGCTCTACGAGCAGTACTTC. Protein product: CASSPNGQGLYEQYF. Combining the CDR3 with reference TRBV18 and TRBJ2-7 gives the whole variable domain NAGVMQNPRHLVRRRGQEARLRCSPMKGHSHVYWYRQLPEEGLKFMVYLQKENIIDESGMPKERFSAEFPKEGPSILRIQQVVRGDSAAYFCASSPNGQGLYEQYFGPGTRLTVT.